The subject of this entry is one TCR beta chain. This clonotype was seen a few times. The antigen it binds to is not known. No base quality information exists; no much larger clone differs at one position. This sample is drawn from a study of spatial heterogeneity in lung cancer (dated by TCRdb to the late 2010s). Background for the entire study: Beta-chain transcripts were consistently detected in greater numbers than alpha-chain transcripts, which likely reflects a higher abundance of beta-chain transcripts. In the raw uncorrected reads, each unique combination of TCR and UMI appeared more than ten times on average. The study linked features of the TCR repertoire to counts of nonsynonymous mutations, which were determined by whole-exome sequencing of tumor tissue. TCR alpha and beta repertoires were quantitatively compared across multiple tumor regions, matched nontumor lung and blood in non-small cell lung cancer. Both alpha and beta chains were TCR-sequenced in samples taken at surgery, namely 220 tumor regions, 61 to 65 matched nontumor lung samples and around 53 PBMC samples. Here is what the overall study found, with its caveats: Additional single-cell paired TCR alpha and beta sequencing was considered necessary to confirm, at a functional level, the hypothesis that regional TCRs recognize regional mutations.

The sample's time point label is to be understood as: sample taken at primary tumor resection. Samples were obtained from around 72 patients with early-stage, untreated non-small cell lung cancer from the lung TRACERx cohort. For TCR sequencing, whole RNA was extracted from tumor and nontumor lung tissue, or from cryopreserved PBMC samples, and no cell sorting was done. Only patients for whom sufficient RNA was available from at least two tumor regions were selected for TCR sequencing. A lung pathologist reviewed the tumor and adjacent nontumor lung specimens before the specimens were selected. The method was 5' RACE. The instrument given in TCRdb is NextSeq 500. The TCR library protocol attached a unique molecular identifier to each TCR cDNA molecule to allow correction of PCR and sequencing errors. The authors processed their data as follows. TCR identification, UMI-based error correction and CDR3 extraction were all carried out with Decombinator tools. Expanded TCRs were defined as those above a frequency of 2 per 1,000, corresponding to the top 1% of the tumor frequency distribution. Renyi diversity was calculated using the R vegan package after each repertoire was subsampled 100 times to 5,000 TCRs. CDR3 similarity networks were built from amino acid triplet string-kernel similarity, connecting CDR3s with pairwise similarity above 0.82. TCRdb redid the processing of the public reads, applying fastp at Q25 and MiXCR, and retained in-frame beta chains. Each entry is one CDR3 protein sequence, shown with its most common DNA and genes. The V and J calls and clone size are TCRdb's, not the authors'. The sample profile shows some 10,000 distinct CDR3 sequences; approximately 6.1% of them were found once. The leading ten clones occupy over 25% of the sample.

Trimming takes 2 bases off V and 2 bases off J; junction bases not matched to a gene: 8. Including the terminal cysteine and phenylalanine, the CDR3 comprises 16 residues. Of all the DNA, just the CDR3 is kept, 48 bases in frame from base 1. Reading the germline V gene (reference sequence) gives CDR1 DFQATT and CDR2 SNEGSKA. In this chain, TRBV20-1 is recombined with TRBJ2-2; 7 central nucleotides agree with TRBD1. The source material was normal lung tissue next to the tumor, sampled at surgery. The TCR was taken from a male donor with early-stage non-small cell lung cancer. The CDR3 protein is CSARKTGARNTGELFF. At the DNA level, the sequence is TGCAGTGCTAGAAAAACAGGGGCTCGCAACACCGGGGAGCTGTTTTTT.